Below, 24 T cell receptor beta chains from the same sample are listed, as sequenced in a study of shared clonotypes between healthy human individuals. Clones were read by immunoSEQ multiplex PCR, and TCRdb kept only the in-frame ones, dropping some. In the table there are around 2.5 million clones, approximately 94% of which are singletons. The sequenced sample was naive CD4+ T cells from PBMCs. Indicated subset: CD45RA+ positively selected. These receptors all come from a man younger than 35 in good health. Some clones in this sample may be carry-over from other donors' samples.

The CDR3 sequence is CASSPGGVGWNEQFF. CDR3 bases: TGTGCCAGCAGCCCCGGGGGTGTAGGGTGGAATGAGCAGTTCTTC. The J gene is TRBJ2-1, the V gene TRBV7-3; tentatively, D is TRBD2 (6 bases). V lost 5 bases and J lost 7, with 18 bases in between. The CDR3 is made up of 15 amino acids. The V gene's germline CDR1 is SGHTA and CDR2 FQGTGA. The entire variable domain, with the rest obtained from reference TRBV7-3 and TRBJ2-1, is as follows: GAGVSQTPSNKVTEKGKYVELRCDPISGHTALYWYRQSLGQGPEFLIYFQGTGAADDSGLPNDRFFAVRPEGSVSTLKIQRTERGDSAVYLCASSPGGVGWNEQFFGPGTRLTVL.

This clone was observed a single time. V gene TRBV12-2 combines with J gene TRBJ1-2. TRBV12-2 is annotated as a pseudogene. The CDR3 covers 13 residues. This CDR3 is CAAEGYWSYGYTF. CDR3 bases: TGTGCAGCGGAGGGTTATTGGAGCTATGGCTACACCTTC.

This chain links TRBV5-1 with TRBJ2-7; D perhaps matches TRBD1 (6 bases). Deletions cut 3 bases from V and 4 bases from J, with 20 bases between. The CDR3 totals 16 residues. The V gene's germline CDR1 is SGHRS and CDR2 YFSETQ. This CDR3 reads CASSSSGVPGLYEQYF. The DNA of the CDR3 is TGCGCCAGCAGCTCATCAGGGGTTCCCGGTCTTTACGAGCAGTACTTC.

This chain joins TRBV4-1 and TRBJ2-1, with 12 nucleotides matching TRBD2. The CDR3 covers 17 residues. V was pared by 4 bases and J by 3 bases, with 7 bases of the junction left unmatched. The germline V gene has CDR1 MGHRA and CDR2 YSYEKL. This CDR3 is CASSPYSSGRDYNEQFF. CDR3 in DNA: TGCGCCAGCAGCCCTTACTCTAGCGGGAGGGACTACAATGAGCAGTTCTTC.

The chain combines TRBV4-2 with TRBJ2-3; D call uncertain. V dropped 3 bases and J dropped 6 bases, with 7 bases sitting between them. CDR3 size: 12 residues. Germline CDR1 LGHNA, CDR2 YNFKEQ. CDR3 sequence: CASSQNGDTQYF. The CDR3 DNA is TGTGCCAGCAGCCAGAATGGGGATACGCAGTATTTT.

Comments on this clone: This sample includes further DNA sequences coding for the same CDR3. The genes are TRBV5-1 and TRBJ2-1; D possibly corresponds to TRBD1 (6 bases). This CDR3 contains 14 residues. With 4 bases removed from V and 5 bases from J, the gap between germline ends came to 13 bases. CDR1 is SGHRS and CDR2 is YFSETQ in the germline V gene. CDR3 coding DNA: TGCGCCAGCAGCCCCGGGACACCAAACAATGAGCAGTTCTTC. It specifies CASSPGTPNNEQFF.

The rearrangement uses TRBV14 and TRBJ2-7; TRBD1 aligns across 7 bases. Germline CDR1 SGHDN, CDR2 FVKESK. The V segment lost 8 bases and the J segment 3 bases; nucleotides outside the gene matches: 4. The CDR3 has 12 amino acids. CDR3 amino acids: CASGGQFYEQYF. DNA of the CDR3: TGTGCCAGCGGGGGACAGTTCTACGAGCAGTACTTC.

This clone was observed a few times. The chain is built from TRBV29-1 and TRBJ1-1; the D is unclear. The V end was cut by 3 bases, the J end by 5 bases, with 10 bases between. The CDR3 contains 12 residues. In germline, CDR1 is SQVTM, CDR2 ANQGSEA. The CDR3 region is CSVDERGTEAFF. Here the CDR3 DNA reads TGCAGCGTTGACGAGAGAGGGACTGAAGCTTTCTTT.

J is TRBJ1-2 and V is TRBV30; weak D call: TRBD1 (5 bases). The V gene's germline CDR1 is GTSNPN and CDR2 SVGIG (reference sequence). With 2 bases removed from V and 7 bases from J, the gap between germline ends came to 11 bases. CDR3 size: 12 residues. The CDR3 coding sequence is TGTGCCTGGAGTATAGGGGCAGGTGGCTACACCTTC. This encodes CAWSIGAGGYTF.

The chain links TRBV6-1 to TRBJ2-7; D is ambiguous. V lost 7 bases to trimming and J lost 3 bases, with 13 bases between them. The CDR3 spans 13 residues. Per germline, CDR1 MNHNS and CDR2 SASEGT. Here the CDR3 DNA reads TGTGCCAGCATGACGTGGTTTAGCTACGAGCAGTACTTC. Protein product: CASMTWFSYEQYF.

Notes on this clone: Other DNA sequences in this specimen translate into the identical CDR3. The V call is TRBV28, the J call TRBJ2-5; D might be TRBD2 (6 bases). Germline CDR1 and CDR2: MDHEN and SYDVKM. V gave up 5 bases and J gave up 4 bases, with 11 bases separating them. The CDR3 length is 13 residues. CDR3 sequence: CASSPGGGETQYF. The CDR3 DNA reads as TGTGCCAGCAGTCCCGGGGGAGGAGAGACCCAGTACTTC.

CDR3 region: CASSHGTEGTEAFF. The CDR3, as DNA: TGCGCCAGCAGCCACGGGACAGAGGGAACTGAAGCTTTCTTT. The gene calls are TRBV5-1 and TRBJ1-1; 7 bases map to TRBD1. The CDR3 consists of 14 residues. Trimming removed 4 bases from V and 5 bases from J; junction bases left unmatched: 8. Germline values: CDR1 SGHRS, CDR2 YFSETQ.

Concerning this clone itself: Other DNA sequences of this sample code for an identical CDR3. V usage is TRBV5-1 and J usage is TRBJ2-1; 10 positions match TRBD2. The CDR3 has 15 residues. V shed 0 bases, J shed 6 bases, and the junction held 3 bases outside the gene matches. Germline CDR1 is SGHRS and CDR2 is YFSETQ. The CDR3 nucleotides are TGCGCCAGCAGCTTGGTAGCGGGAGGAGGCAATGAGCAGTTCTTC. This translates into CASSLVAGGGNEQFF.

Worth noting for this clone: This sample includes further DNA sequences coding for the same CDR3. The chain joins TRBV11-2 to TRBJ2-7; D not certain. The CDR3 length is 11 residues. From germline, CDR1 is SGHAT and CDR2 FQNNGV. With 4 bases removed from V and 3 bases from J, the gap between germline ends came to 4 bases. The CDR3 reads CASSSYYEQYF. The DNA of the CDR3 is TGTGCCAGCAGCTCTTACTACGAGCAGTACTTC.

This clone was counted only a few times. The chain links TRBV27 to TRBJ2-3; 7 bases agree with TRBD1. CDR1 is MNHEY, CDR2 SMNVEV, per germline (reference sequence). Unmatched junction bases numbered 12, after V lost 8 bases and J lost 4 bases. The CDR3 spans 15 residues. As DNA, the CDR3 is TGTGCCAGCGTGGACAGGCCAGGTGGGGCAGATACGCAGTATTTT. Encoded protein: CASVDRPGGADTQYF.

Notes on this clone: In the same sample, other DNA sequences code for this CDR3. The J gene is TRBJ1-1, the V gene TRBV6-5; D is ambiguous. CDR3 length: 12 amino acids. The germline V and J ends were trimmed by 6 bases and 2 bases, with 7 bases remaining between them. Germline V gene sequence: CDR1 MNHEY, CDR2 SVGAGI. The CDR3 loop is CASRRGNTEAFF. CDR3 coding DNA: TGTGCCAGCAGGCGGGGAAACACTGAAGCTTTCTTT.

The chain employs TRBV7-9 and TRBJ2-7, with D maybe TRBD1 (5 bases). Germline loops: CDR1 SEHNR, CDR2 FQNEAQ (reference sequence). With 2 bases removed from V and 5 bases from J, the gap between germline ends came to 13 bases. The CDR3 is 14 amino acids. The CDR3 loop is CASSLFQGLDEQYF. CDR3 nucleotide sequence: TGTGCCAGCAGCTTATTCCAGGGATTAGACGAGCAGTACTTC.

This clone came up a few times. A junction end diverges from the germline sequence, so it may reflect a read error. The chain uses TRBV4-1 and TRBJ1-4; TRBD1 might be the D (5 bases). The length of the CDR3 is 13 residues. The germline V gene has CDR1 MGHRA and CDR2 YSYEKL. CDR3 DNA sequence: TGCGCCAGCAGCCAAACGGGAGGGGCCCTCCTACATTTT. Amino acids: CASSQTGGALLHF.

This clone was found a few times. The chain employs TRBV19 and TRBJ1-2, with 9 bases that match TRBD1. Germline V gives CDR1 LNHDA, CDR2 SQIVND (reference sequence). The CDR3 is 14 amino acids. V trimming: 5 bases; J trimming: 6 bases; junction bases outside the gene matches: 7. CDR3 nucleotides: TGTGCCAGTAGTGTCACGGGACAGGGTGATGGCTACACCTTC. Its protein is CASSVTGQGDGYTF.

V gene TRBV9 combines with J gene TRBJ2-2, with TRBD1 identical over 8 bases. The germline gives CDR1 SGDLS, CDR2 YYNGEE. Trimming cost V 6 bases and J 3 bases; bases outside gene matches: 7. The CDR3 runs 15 residues. Here the CDR3 DNA reads TGTGCCAGCACGTGGCAGGGGGCTCACACCGGGGAGCTGTTTTTT. Its protein product is CASTWQGAHTGELFF.

V is TRBV11-2 and J is TRBJ2-7; 8 positions match TRBD1. This CDR3 spans 15 amino acids. Germline V gives CDR1 SGHAT, CDR2 FQNNGV. With 0 bases clipped from V and 4 bases from J, the junction kept 5 bases outside the gene matches. CDR3 nucleotides: TGTGCCAGCAGCTTAGAACAGGGGGAATTTTACGAGCAGTACTTC. Translation gives CASSLEQGEFYEQYF. Filled out from reference TRBV11-2 and TRBJ2-7, the complete variable domain reads EAGVAQSPRYKIIEKRQSVAFWCNPISGHATLYWYQQILGQGPKLLIQFQNNGVVDDSQLPKDRFSAERLKGVDSTLKIQPAKLEDSAVYLCASSLEQGEFYEQYFGPGTRLTVT.

This clone was recorded only once. CDR3 bases: TGCGCCAGCAGCTTGGACGATATGGGGGCCGGGGAGCTGTTTTTT. Translation gives CASSLDDMGAGELFF. The gene calls are TRBV5-1 and TRBJ2-2, with D tentatively TRBD1 or TRBD2 (5 bases each). V was trimmed by 0 bases and J by 6 bases, leaving 12 bases between them. The germline gives CDR1 SGHRS, CDR2 YFSETQ. This CDR3 comprises 15 residues.

The V call is TRBV18, the J call TRBJ2-1; TRBD2 aligns across 15 bases. Germline trimming cut 5 bases from V and 6 bases from J; bases unmatched to any gene: 8. This CDR3 spans 17 amino acids. Per germline, CDR1 KGHSH and CDR2 LQKENI. CDR3 coding DNA: TGTGCCAGCTCAGAGAATACGGGACTAGCGGGAGGCAATGAGCAGTTCTTC. This encodes CASSENTGLAGGNEQFF. The full variable domain, in which reference TRBV18 and TRBJ2-1 provide the parts outside the CDR3, is NAGVMQNPRHLVRRRGQEARLRCSPMKGHSHVYWYRQLPEEGLKFMVYLQKENIIDESGMPKERFSAEFPKEGPSILRIQQVVRGDSAAYFCASSENTGLAGGNEQFFGPGTRLTVL.

This clone has just a few counts. The rearrangement joins TRBV20-1 to TRBJ1-1, with TRBD1 as a possible D gene (6 bases). CDR3 length equals 11 residues. CDR1 DFQATT and CDR2 SNEGSKA come from the germline V gene (reference sequence). The V end lost 0 bases, the J end lost 11 bases, and 10 bases lay between the germline ends. Here the CDR3 reads CSARDQGSAFF. The DNA of the CDR3 is TGCAGTGCTAGAGATCAGGGGTCTGCTTTCTTT.